A single sample is the source of the 6 T cell receptor beta chains below, sequenced in a study of blood T cell repertoires in COVID-19. Profiled with immunoSEQ multiplex PCR; TCRdb holds only in-frame clones, not every one. The sample has about 200,000 clones, around 85% seen once. The sequenced sample consisted of PBMCs or T cells enriched from blood (not recorded which). The receptors stem from a man aged 40-49 years who had recovered from COVID-19.

The rearrangement joins TRBV6-5 to TRBJ1-1, with D possibly matching TRBD1 (6 bases). The V gene lost 4 bases and the J gene lost 1 base, with 7 bases spanning the gap. CDR3 length: 13 amino acids. Per the germline V gene, CDR1 is MNHEY and CDR2 is SVGAGI. CDR3: CASSSGQNTEAFF. The CDR3 bases are TGTGCCAGCAGTTCGGGACAGAACACTGAAGCTTTCTTT.

The CDR3 sequence is CASSLSTGGSYGYTF. In DNA form, the CDR3 reads TGTGCCAGCAGTTTATCGACAGGGGGGAGCTATGGCTACACCTTC. The chain has TRBV27 and TRBJ1-2; 9 bases match TRBD1. The ends lost 0 bases at V and 4 bases at J; junction bases unmatched: 3. Germline-derived CDR1 and CDR2 are MNHEY and SMNVEV (reference sequence). The CDR3 is made up of 15 amino acids.

Only one count was recorded for this clone. The chain joins TRBV24-1 to TRBJ2-1; 7 bases fit TRBD1. The CDR3 is 13 amino acids. With 9 bases clipped from V and 12 bases from J, the junction kept 13 bases outside the gene matches. Germline V gene data show CDR1 as KGHDR and CDR2 as SFDVKD. In nucleotides, the CDR3 is TGTGCCACCGGTGTTCGAGGGGGCGCGGTGCAGTTCTTC. Protein product: CATGVRGGAVQFF.

This chain connects TRBV5-1 to TRBJ2-7; maybe TRBD2 (6 bases). There are 13 residues in the CDR3. V was pared by 0 bases and J by 2 bases, with 6 bases between. Germline CDR1 and CDR2: SGHRS and YFSETQ. The CDR3 loop reads CASSLGGTYEQYF. The CDR3 DNA is TGCGCCAGCAGCTTGGGCGGGACCTACGAGCAGTACTTC.

The chain is built from TRBV6-2 or TRBV6-3 and TRBJ2-7; TRBD2 matches 9 bases. Unmatched junction bases numbered 5, after V lost 2 bases and J lost 3 bases. This CDR3 region has 15 residues. Germline-derived CDR1 and CDR2 are MNHEY and SVGEGT. The CDR3 region has the DNA TGTGCCAGCAGTTACACCGGGACTAGCCACTACGAGCAGTACTTC. Protein: CASSYTGTSHYEQYF.

This chain uses TRBV7-9 with TRBJ2-5, with D perhaps matching TRBD2 (6 bases). CDR3 length: 15 residues. Trimming cost V 10 bases and J 3 bases, with 21 bases left between them. Germline CDR1 is SEHNR and CDR2 is FQNEAQ (reference sequence). The CDR3 sequence: CATKAVAGFEETQYF. The DNA of the CDR3 is TGTGCCACCAAGGCGGTCGCGGGGTTCGAAGAGACCCAGTACTTC.